This TCR beta chain was observed in a study of blood T cell repertoires in COVID-19. Study-level background: The cDNA or gDNA used as material had been derived from T cells, B-cell-depleted T cells, or PBMCs.

V was pared by 4 bases and J by 1 base, with 6 bases of the junction left unmatched. The germline CDR1 and CDR2 sequences are SNHLY and FYNNEI. The CDR3 contains 16 residues. Followed longitudinally, the Seattle patients had been enrolled during active infection. As originally analysed: Estimation of nucleated cell counts was performed using reference gene primer amplification. Some clones are missing from TCRdb's copy, which holds only in-frame ones; the method was immunoSEQ multiplex PCR. V and J calls and clone size are given by that table; D and trimming were obtained from the DNA. The sample includes about 420,000 clones, 70% to 90% of them seen just once.

The receptor was derived from a man between 18 and 35 years old with COVID-19, enrolled during active disease. Source material: peripheral blood. The J gene is TRBJ2-2, the V gene TRBV2; TRBD2 matches at 7 bases. The CDR3 nucleotides read TGTGCCAGCAGTGCACGAAGCGGGGTGAACACCGGGGAGCTGTTTTTT. Protein sequence: CASSARSGVNTGELFF. Looking up the rest from reference TRBV2 and TRBJ2-2 gives the full variable domain: EPEVTQTPSHQVTQMGQEVILRCVPISNHLYFYWYRQILGQKVEFLVSFYNNEISEKSEIFDDQFSVERPDGSNFTLKIRSTKLEDSAMYFCASSARSGVNTGELFFGEGSRLTVL.